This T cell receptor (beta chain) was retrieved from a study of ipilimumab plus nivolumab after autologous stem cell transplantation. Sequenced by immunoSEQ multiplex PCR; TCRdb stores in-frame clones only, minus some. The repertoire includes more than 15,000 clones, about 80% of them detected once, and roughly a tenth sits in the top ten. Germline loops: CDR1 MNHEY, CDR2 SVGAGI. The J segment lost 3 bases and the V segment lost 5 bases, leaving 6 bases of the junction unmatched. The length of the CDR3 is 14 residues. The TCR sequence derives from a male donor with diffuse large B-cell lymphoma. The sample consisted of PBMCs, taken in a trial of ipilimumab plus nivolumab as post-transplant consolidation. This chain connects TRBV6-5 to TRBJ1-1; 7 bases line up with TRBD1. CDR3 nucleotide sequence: TGTGCCAGCAGTCTTACAGGGGACGACACTGAAGCTTTCTTT. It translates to CASSLTGDDTEAFF.